This T cell receptor beta chain was retrieved from a study of T cells in Graves' hyperthyroidism and ophthalmopathy. Template material for amplifying TCR beta CDR3 regions consisted of RNA transcripts. Initially, a first-round RT-PCR of the TCR CDR3 employed the HTBI primer set. In TCRdb, the multiplex PCR reads were re-called with MiXCR into one record per CDR3 protein. This sample has approximately 200,000 distinct CDR3 sequences, with 15% to 20% found just once. V gave up 6 bases and J gave up 6 bases, with 17 bases separating them. This CDR3 is built from 15 residues. This clonotype occurred many times.

The TCR comes from a man between 40 and 49 years old with Graves' hyperthyroidism. The rearrangement joins TRBV12-3 or TRBV12-4 to TRBJ2-2; D gene ambiguous. Specimen: blood. CDR3 residues: CASSGNLPISGELFF. In nucleotides, the CDR3 is TGTGCCAGCAGCGGAAACCTTCCGATTTCCGGGGAGCTGTTTTTT.